The next 14 T cell receptor beta chains were all read from a single sample in a study of T cells and Merkel cell carcinoma outcomes. The repertoire was sequenced with immunoSEQ multiplex PCR; TCRdb's copy has only in-frame clones and lacks some. The data contain approximately 140 clones, 95% to 98% of them singletons. The sample consisted of tumor tissue from Merkel cell carcinoma. The receptors come from a human donor with Merkel cell carcinoma.

The V call is TRBV7-2, the J call TRBJ2-2, with D uncertain. Germline CDR1 SGHTA, CDR2 FQGNSA. This CDR3 region has 15 residues. The V gene lost 1 base and the J gene lost 4 bases, with 10 bases spanning the gap. CDR3 sequence: CASSLGGAGTGELFF. In DNA, the CDR3 is TGTGCCAGCAGCTTAGGCGGAGCCGGCACCGGGGAGCTGTTTTTT.

The chain recombines TRBV4-3 with TRBJ1-2; the D is unclear. This CDR3 region has 15 residues. Deletions cut 4 bases from V and 0 bases from J, with 12 bases between. CDR1 is LGHNA, CDR2 YSLEER, per germline. CDR3 DNA sequence: TGCGCCAGCAGCCTCCAACGTGGGGCTAACTATGGCTACACCTTC. Residues: CASSLQRGANYGYTF.

The chain links TRBV18 to TRBJ2-2; no reliable D call. This CDR3 region has 11 residues. Germline CDR1 KGHSH, CDR2 LQKENI. The V end was cut by 2 bases, the J end by 8 bases, with 3 bases between. CDR3 DNA sequence: TGTGCCAGCTCACCAACTGGGGAGCTGTTTTTT. Translating gives CASSPTGELFF.

V gene TRBV9 combines with J gene TRBJ2-7; TRBD2 might be the D (6 bases). Trimming left V 4 bases short and J 5 bases short, with 10 bases between. Germline-derived CDR1 and CDR2 are SGDLS and YYNGEE. The CDR3 contains 12 residues. The CDR3 bases are TGTGCCAGCAGCCCCAGGGAGGACGAGCAGTACTTC. Protein: CASSPREDEQYF.

The chain joins TRBV7-9 to TRBJ2-7, with a tentative D call TRBD2 (6 bases). Trimming cost V 5 bases and J 2 bases, with 19 bases left between them. The V gene's germline CDR1 is SEHNR and CDR2 FQNEAQ (reference sequence). The CDR3 is 16 residues long. This chain's CDR3 is CASSGESGTSAYEQYF. Here the CDR3 DNA reads TGTGCCAGCAGCGGAGAATCCGGGACTTCCGCCTACGAGCAGTACTTC. Complete variable domain (other parts from reference TRBV7-9 and TRBJ2-7): DTGVSQNPRHKITKRGQNVTFRCDPISEHNRLYWYRQTLGQGPEFLTYFQNEAQLEKSRLLSDRFSAERPKGSFSTLEIQRTEQGDSAMYLCASSGESGTSAYEQYFGPGTRLTVT.

Comment on this clone: At one boundary the junction diverges from the germline segment, which might be a read error. The V and J genes are TRBV5-1 and TRBJ2-5, with 7 bases that match TRBD1. The CDR3 contains 14 residues. Germline values: CDR1 SGHRS, CDR2 YFSETQ. The CDR3 nucleotides are TGCGTCAGCAGCGGCCCCGGGACAGAGGAGACCCAGTACTTC. Its protein product is CVSSGPGTEETQYF.

The rearrangement joins TRBV11-2 to TRBJ2-4, with D perhaps matching TRBD2 (5 bases). Germline CDR1 is SGHAT and CDR2 is FQNNGV. Between the trimmed V and J ends, which lost 6 bases and 3 bases, there was a span of 12 bases. The CDR3 totals 14 residues. The CDR3 protein is CASRGDGGKNIQYF. The CDR3 DNA reads as TGTGCCAGCAGGGGAGACGGTGGCAAAAACATTCAGTACTTC.

The CDR3 is CASSSADRGLNEQYF. In nucleotides, the CDR3 is TGCGCCAGCAGCTCCGCGGACAGGGGGCTGAACGAGCAGTACTTC. V is TRBV5-1 and J is TRBJ2-5, with 11 bases fitting TRBD1. The J call may be wrong; the DNA end is better matched by TRBJ2-7. The CDR3 has 15 amino acids. Germline CDR1 SGHRS, CDR2 YFSETQ.

DNA of the CDR3: TGTGCCAGCAGCCAGGCGGGGGGTAGCATTCAGTACTTC. Its protein product is CASSQAGGSIQYF. V gene TRBV7-8 combines with J gene TRBJ2-4, with 8 bases lining up with TRBD2. Germline CDR1 and CDR2: SGHVS and FQNEAQ. The CDR3 loop spans 13 amino acids. V shed 5 bases, J shed 9 bases, and the junction held 6 bases outside the gene matches. The entire variable domain, with the rest obtained from reference TRBV7-8 and TRBJ2-4, is as follows: GAGVSQSPRYKVAKRGQDVALRCDPISGHVSLFWYQQALGQGPEFLTYFQNEAQLDKSGLPSDRFFAERPEGSVSTLKIQRTQQEDSAVYLCASSQAGGSIQYFGAGTRLSVL.

The chain is built from TRBV7-3 and TRBJ2-3, with D uncertain. Germline V gives CDR1 SGHTA, CDR2 FQGTGA. Trimming removed 0 bases from V and 6 bases from J, with 7 bases in between. The CDR3 length is 13 residues. This chain's CDR3 is CASSLTHPDTQYF. DNA for the CDR3: TGTGCCAGCAGCTTAACCCATCCGGATACGCAGTATTTT.

This sequence joins TRBV20-1 and TRBJ2-5, with D unresolved. The V end was cut by 0 bases, the J end by 4 bases, with 3 bases between. This CDR3 comprises 11 residues. Looked up from germline, CDR1 is DFQATT and CDR2 is SNEGSKA (reference sequence). CDR3 DNA sequence: TGCAGTGCTAGAGATAGAGAGACCCAGTACTTC. This codes for CSARDRETQYF.

This sequence joins TRBV20-1 and TRBJ1-4; D not resolved. This CDR3 region has 11 residues. The germline V gene has CDR1 DFQATT and CDR2 SNEGSKA (reference sequence). The ends were cut back, 5 bases at V and 4 bases at J, with 5 bases in the middle. The CDR3 region is CSAPGNEKLFF. In nucleotides, the CDR3 is TGCAGTGCTCCGGGTAATGAAAAACTGTTTTTT.

V and J are TRBV7-8 and TRBJ2-3; 7 bases are shared with TRBD2. Trimming at V came to 5 bases and at J to 6 bases, leaving 8 bases not matched to a gene. This CDR3 region has 14 residues. The germline V gene has CDR1 SGHVS and CDR2 FQNEAQ. For the CDR3, the DNA is TGTGCCAGCAGCAATAGCGGGTGGGGTGATACGCAGTATTTT. Translating it yields CASSNSGWGDTQYF.

The chain uses TRBV7-6 and TRBJ2-7, with 10 bases fitting TRBD2. Germline loops: CDR1 SGHVS, CDR2 FNYEAQ. This CDR3 spans 16 amino acids. V dropped 6 bases and J dropped 4; count of bases not matched to a gene: 12. In DNA, the CDR3 is TGTGCCAGCAGGTCCCCGAAGCGGGGGGGCGGATACGAGCAGTACTTC. Translation: CASRSPKRGGGYEQYF.